This entry features one T cell receptor (beta chain) sequence. Its specificity is not known. Other DNA sequences in this specimen translate into the identical CDR3. Naive CD8 isolation took CD45RO-negative cells positively selected for CCR7 and excluded terminally differentiated effector memory CD45RA+ cells. From germline, CDR1 is LNHDA and CDR2 SQIVND (reference sequence). CDR3 length: 12 amino acids. The V end was cut by 5 bases, the J end by 5 bases, with 9 bases between. The sample is drawn from a study of shared clonotypes between healthy human individuals. Study-level findings and limits: Sampling used blood alone; tissue repertoires probably differ. Generally, estimated richness proved larger in naive subsets than it did in memory subsets.

Repertoires were generated with immunoSEQ multiplex PCR, while TCRdb's copy carries only in-frame clones and drops some. The sample consists of about 2.1 million clones, about 93% of them appearing once. Input material: naive CD8+ T cells from PBMCs. The chain carries TRBV19 and TRBJ1-2, with no clear D. The receptor's source is a man younger than 35 in good health. Some clones in this sample may be carry-over from other donors' samples. The CDR3 reads CASSDRGYGYTF. The CDR3 DNA sequence: TGTGCCAGTAGTGATCGGGGATATGGCTACACCTTC.